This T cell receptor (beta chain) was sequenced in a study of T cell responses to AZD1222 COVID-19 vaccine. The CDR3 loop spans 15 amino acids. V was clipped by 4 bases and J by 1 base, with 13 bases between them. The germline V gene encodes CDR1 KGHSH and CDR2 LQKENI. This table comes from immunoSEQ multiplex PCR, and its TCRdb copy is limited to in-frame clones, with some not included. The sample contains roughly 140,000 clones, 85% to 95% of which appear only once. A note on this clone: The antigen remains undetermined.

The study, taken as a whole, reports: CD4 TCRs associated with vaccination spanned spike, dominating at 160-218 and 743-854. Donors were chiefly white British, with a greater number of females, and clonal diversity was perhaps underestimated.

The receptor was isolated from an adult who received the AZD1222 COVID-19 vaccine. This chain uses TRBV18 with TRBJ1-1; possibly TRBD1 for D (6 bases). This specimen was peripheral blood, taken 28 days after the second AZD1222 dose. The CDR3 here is CASSHRQASNTEAFF. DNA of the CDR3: TGTGCCAGCTCACACCGACAGGCCTCGAACACTGAAGCTTTCTTT.